Below, one T cell receptor (beta chain) is given with its context. The CDR3 covers 16 residues. This record comes from a study of blood T cell repertoires in COVID-19. Study summary: Italy, Spain and the United States were the sources of the convalescent and acute COVID-19 samples. In each case, the material was cDNA or gDNA derived from T cells, B-cell-depleted T cells, or PBMCs.

Authors' data handling: The authors estimated nucleated cell counts from reference gene primer amplification. Generated by immunoSEQ multiplex PCR, the TCRdb table keeps only in-frame clones and is missing some. The DNA was the basis for D and trimming; V, J and clone size are from that table. The table has about 150,000 clones, 82% seen once. This clonotype originated in a human donor with acute or convalescent COVID-19. The donor label of this sample is uncertain. What was sequenced was peripheral blood. The J gene is TRBJ1-4, the V gene TRBV21-1. TRBV21-1 is a pseudogene. The CDR3 sequence is CASSKLYWGVNEKLFF. As DNA, the CDR3 is TGTGCCAGCAGCAAACTGTATTGGGGGGTAAATGAAAAACTGTTTTTT.